This T cell receptor (beta chain) stems from a study of regulatory T cells in long-lasting Graves disease. Findings and limits, study-wide: TRBV28 was favored in persistent disease, as were TRBJ1-2 and TRBJ2-5.

This clonotype has only one observation. Its specificity is unknown. This clone may be a read error of a much larger clone one base away. Specified time point: newly diagnosed GD, antithyroid drugs for less than 3 months. From PBMCs, RNA was extracted and then used to make the TCR library. The collection involved drawing 8 to 9 milliliters of peripheral blood into EDTA tubes. To make TCR beta libraries, researchers used iRepertoire HTBI primers and Arm-PCR of CDR3 regions. TCRdb processed the multiplex PCR reads anew with MiXCR; each CDR3 protein has one entry. The sample carries 350,000 to 500,000 distinct CDR3 sequences, 12% to 15% recorded once. The CDR3 has 15 amino acids. Germline loops: CDR1 SGHTA, CDR2 FQGTGA. These data also featured in a second study, about T cells in Graves' hyperthyroidism and ophthalmopathy. This second study notes: Newly diagnosed patients aged 18 to 65 had hyperthyroidism of under 2 months' duration.

The chain couples TRBV7-3 to TRBJ2-1; TRBD2 matches 9 bases. The sample in question was peripheral blood mononuclear cells (PBMCs), obtained at new diagnosis, from a patient treated with antithyroid drugs. This sequence was found in a woman aged 45-65 years with Graves disease. In nucleotides, the CDR3 is TGTGCCAGCAGCTCCGCGGGAGGGCCGAACAATGAGCAGCTCTTC. Protein product: CASSSAGGPNNEQLF.